The clone carrying this TCR beta chain was detected only once. What it binds is not known. These data come from a study of cytomegalovirus exposure and HLA in healthy donors. Looked up from germline, CDR1 is SNHLY and CDR2 is FYNNEI. Trimming stripped 4 bases from V and 0 bases from J, with 12 bases between. The CDR3 runs to 15 residues. Donors were ostensibly healthy at sampling, although undocumented immune exposures were probable. PCR used 60 Vbeta primers and 13 Jbeta primers. TCRdb keeps only in-frame clones here, not all; method: immunoSEQ multiplex PCR. This sample carries about 150,000 clones, roughly 80% of them seen once, and the ten largest clones take approximately 3%. Notes on the study in general: Further analysis, carried out later, found HLA-associated TCR beta chains more clonally expanded than equally common other chains. By a later analysis, the bulk of CMV-associated TCR beta chains appeared HLA-restricted.

The clonotype was recovered from a male donor in good health and CMV-seronegative. The V call is TRBV2, the J call TRBJ1-2; D call uncertain. The sample taken for sequencing was PBMCs. In DNA form, the CDR3 reads TGTGCCAGCAGTGTCCTGAGCGGTGCTAACTATGGCTACACCTTC. Encoded protein: CASSVLSGANYGYTF.